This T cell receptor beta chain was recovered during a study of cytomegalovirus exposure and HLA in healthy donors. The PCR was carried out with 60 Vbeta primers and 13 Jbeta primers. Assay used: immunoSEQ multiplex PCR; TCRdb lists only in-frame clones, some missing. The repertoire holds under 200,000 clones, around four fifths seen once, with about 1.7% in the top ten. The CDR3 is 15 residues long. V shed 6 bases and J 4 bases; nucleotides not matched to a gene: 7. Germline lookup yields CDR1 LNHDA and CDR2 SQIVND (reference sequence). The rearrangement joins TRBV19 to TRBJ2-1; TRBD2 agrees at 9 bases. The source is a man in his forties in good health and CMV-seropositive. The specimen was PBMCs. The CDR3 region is CASREGLAKYNEQFF. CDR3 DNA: TGTGCCAGTAGAGAAGGACTAGCGAAGTACAATGAGCAGTTCTTC.